This T cell receptor beta chain was identified during a study of blood T cell repertoires in COVID-19. Study-level background: Specimens from acute and convalescent COVID-19 originated in the United States, Italy and Spain. PBMCs, B-cell-depleted T cells, or T cells provided the cDNA or gDNA that made up the material.

Germline V gives CDR1 SGHTA, CDR2 FQGNSA. The CDR3 loop spans 15 amino acids. V was cut by 5 bases and J by 0 bases, with 11 bases left in between. Seattle cases were enrolled at active infection and followed longitudinally. The protocol was immunoSEQ multiplex PCR, while the TCRdb copy is restricted to in-frame clones and leaves out a portion. The sample contains some 200,000 clones, 65% to 85% of which appear only once. This clonotype was sampled from a woman aged 25-40 years with COVID-19, enrolled during active disease. Material: peripheral blood. The chain links TRBV7-2 to TRBJ2-1, with D unclear. The CDR3 bases are TGTGCCAGCAGCATAGAATCTAGCTCCTACAATGAGCAGTTCTTC. The encoded protein is CASSIESSSYNEQFF.